A single sample is the source of the 9 T cell receptor beta chains below, sequenced in a study of CD8+ T cells in alopecia areata. Investigators isolated RNA and reverse transcribed it into cDNA to act as the sequencing template. The table came from immunoSEQ multiplex PCR; TCRdb's copy has only in-frame clones and leaves some out. The table records approximately 150,000 clones, around 58% of them present only once. Treatment: oral pan-JAK inhibitor, 5-10 mg twice daily. This sample comprised CD4+ T cells sorted from blood, obtained at approximately week 55, from a patient treated with tofacitinib. Source of these receptors: a human donor with alopecia areata.

CDR3 in amino acids: CAWSVGMAESPRQYF. CDR3 bases: TGTGCCTGGAGTGTTGGTATGGCTGAATCCCCTCGACAGTACTTC. The chain couples TRBV30 to TRBJ2-7; D not resolved. With 0 bases removed from V and 10 bases from J, the gap between germline ends came to 22 bases. The CDR3 loop spans 15 amino acids. The germline V gene encodes CDR1 GTSNPN and CDR2 SVGIG (reference sequence).

The chain employs TRBV4-1 and TRBJ1-2; D remains unclear. Germline V gene lookup returns CDR1 MGHRA and CDR2 YSYEKL. Trimming pared 0 bases from V and 4 bases from J, leaving 9 bases between. The CDR3 contains 14 residues. The CDR3: CASSQDYTAYGYTF. Here the CDR3 DNA reads TGCGCCAGCAGCCAAGATTACACGGCCTATGGCTACACCTTC.

The J gene is TRBJ1-1, the V gene TRBV4-1; 8 nucleotides match TRBD1. Germline CDR1 and CDR2: MGHRA and YSYEKL. This CDR3 is built from 16 residues. The V and J ends lost 4 bases and 1 base, in that order; junction bases with no gene match: 8. This CDR3 reads CASSPPTDRENTEAFF. For the CDR3, the DNA is TGCGCCAGCAGCCCTCCAACGGACAGGGAGAACACTGAAGCTTTCTTT.

This clone showed up just once. The chain employs TRBV7-2 and TRBJ1-5, with TRBD1 as a possible D gene (6 bases). The germline V and J ends were trimmed by 7 bases and 5 bases, with 12 bases remaining between them. Germline V gene lookup returns CDR1 SGHTA and CDR2 FQGNSA. The CDR3 runs 13 residues. CDR3 in amino acids: CASTWTAYQPQHF. CDR3 bases: TGTGCCAGCACCTGGACAGCCTATCAGCCCCAGCATTTT.

The chain links TRBV11-1 to TRBJ1-6, with a possible D match to TRBD1 (5 bases). The CDR3 spans 14 residues. CDR1 is SGHAT, CDR2 FQDESV, per germline (reference sequence). Deletions cut 3 bases from V and 7 bases from J, with 10 bases between. The CDR3 here is CASSFPRGNSPLHF. CDR3 nucleotides: TGTGCCAGCAGCTTCCCGCGGGGCAATTCACCCCTCCACTTT.

The rearrangement links TRBV7-9 to TRBJ1-6, with 7 bases identical to TRBD1. Trimming at V came to 1 base and at J to 6 bases, leaving 6 bases not matched to a gene. Germline CDR1 and CDR2: SEHNR and FQNEAQ (reference sequence). This CDR3 is 16 amino acids long. CDR3 amino acids: CASSLVTGAPNSPLHF. CDR3 in DNA: TGTGCCAGCAGCTTAGTTACAGGGGCGCCTAATTCACCCCTCCACTTT.

This clone has only one observation. V gene TRBV10-3 combines with J gene TRBJ1-2; 8 bases match TRBD1. The germline V gene encodes CDR1 ENHRY and CDR2 SYGVKD. The CDR3 runs 13 residues. The J segment lost 7 bases and the V segment lost 3 bases, leaving 4 bases of the junction unmatched. CDR3: CAISDGQGAGYTF. The CDR3, as DNA: TGTGCCATCAGTGACGGCCAGGGGGCTGGCTACACCTTC.

The J gene is TRBJ1-2, the V gene TRBV29-1; unclear D gene. The V gene lost 2 bases and the J gene lost 7 bases, with 8 bases spanning the gap. The CDR3 is 11 amino acids. Per the germline V gene, CDR1 is SQVTM and CDR2 is ANQGSEA. The CDR3 protein is CSVESGGGYTF. CDR3 nucleotides: TGCAGCGTTGAATCGGGTGGTGGCTACACCTTC.

The chain carries TRBV7-9 and TRBJ2-1; maybe TRBD2 (5 bases). CDR3 length: 15 amino acids. V was trimmed by 5 bases and J by 0 bases, leaving 11 bases between them. Germline loops: CDR1 SEHNR, CDR2 FQNEAQ (reference sequence). For the CDR3, the DNA is TGTGCCAGCAGCCCCACCGGGAACTCCTACAATGAGCAGTTCTTC. It specifies CASSPTGNSYNEQFF.